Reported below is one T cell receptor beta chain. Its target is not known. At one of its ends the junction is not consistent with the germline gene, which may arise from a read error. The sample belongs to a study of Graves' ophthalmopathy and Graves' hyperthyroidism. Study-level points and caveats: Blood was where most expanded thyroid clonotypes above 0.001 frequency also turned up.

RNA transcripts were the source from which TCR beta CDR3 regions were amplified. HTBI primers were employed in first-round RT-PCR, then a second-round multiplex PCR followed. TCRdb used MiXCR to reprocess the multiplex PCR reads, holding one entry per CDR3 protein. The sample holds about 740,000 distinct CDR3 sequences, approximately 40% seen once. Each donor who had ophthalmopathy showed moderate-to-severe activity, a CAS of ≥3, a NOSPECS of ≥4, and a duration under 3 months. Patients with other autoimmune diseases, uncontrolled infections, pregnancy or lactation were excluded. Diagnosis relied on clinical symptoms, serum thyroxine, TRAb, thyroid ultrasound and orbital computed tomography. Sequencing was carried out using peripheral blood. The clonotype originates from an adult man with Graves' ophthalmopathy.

The CDR3 sequence: CASSPRGQGGEKLFF. The CDR3, as DNA: TGTGCCAGCAGTCCCCGGGGACAGGGAGGTGAAAAACTGTTTTTT. The V gene is TRBV10-2, the J gene TRBJ1-4; 9 bases match TRBD1. Germline V gene data show CDR1 as WSHSY and CDR2 as SAAADI. The CDR3 loop spans 15 amino acids.